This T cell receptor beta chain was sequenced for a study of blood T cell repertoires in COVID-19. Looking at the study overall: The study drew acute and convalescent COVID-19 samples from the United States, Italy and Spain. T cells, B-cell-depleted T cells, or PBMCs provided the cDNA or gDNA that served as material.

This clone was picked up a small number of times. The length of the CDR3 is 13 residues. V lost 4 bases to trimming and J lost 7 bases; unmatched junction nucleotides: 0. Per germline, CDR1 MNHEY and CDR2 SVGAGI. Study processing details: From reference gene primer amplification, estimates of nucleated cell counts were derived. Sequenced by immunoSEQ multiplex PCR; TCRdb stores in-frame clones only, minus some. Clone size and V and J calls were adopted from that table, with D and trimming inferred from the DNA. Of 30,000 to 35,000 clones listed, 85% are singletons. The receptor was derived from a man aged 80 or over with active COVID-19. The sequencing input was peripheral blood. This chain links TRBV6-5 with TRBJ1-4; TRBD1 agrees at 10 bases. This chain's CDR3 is CASSWTGGEKLFF. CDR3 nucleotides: TGTGCCAGCAGTTGGACAGGGGGTGAAAAACTGTTTTTT.